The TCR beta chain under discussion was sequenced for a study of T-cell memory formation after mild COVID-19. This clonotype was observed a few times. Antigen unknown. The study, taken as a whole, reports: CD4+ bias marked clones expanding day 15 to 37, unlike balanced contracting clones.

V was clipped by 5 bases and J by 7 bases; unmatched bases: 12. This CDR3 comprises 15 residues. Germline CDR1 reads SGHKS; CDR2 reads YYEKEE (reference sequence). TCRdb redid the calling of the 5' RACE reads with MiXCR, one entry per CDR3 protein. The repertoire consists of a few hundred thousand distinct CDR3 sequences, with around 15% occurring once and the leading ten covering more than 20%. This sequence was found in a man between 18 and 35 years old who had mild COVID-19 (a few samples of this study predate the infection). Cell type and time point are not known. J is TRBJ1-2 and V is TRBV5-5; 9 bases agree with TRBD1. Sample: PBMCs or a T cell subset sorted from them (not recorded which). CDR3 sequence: CASRRPGQGEAGYTF. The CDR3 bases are TGTGCCAGCAGGAGGCCGGGACAGGGCGAAGCTGGCTACACCTTC.